This TCR beta chain was sequenced for a study of blood T cell repertoires in COVID-19. V lost 4 bases, J lost 7 bases, and 17 bases lay in between. The CDR3 loop spans 14 amino acids. Germline V gene data show CDR1 as SNHLY and CDR2 as FYNNEI. This clone was seen a single time. Generated by immunoSEQ multiplex PCR, the TCRdb table keeps only in-frame clones and is missing some. This table holds some 150,000 clones, around nine tenths found once. The rearrangement links TRBV2 to TRBJ2-7; weak D call: TRBD1 (5 bases). The source of this sequence is a woman aged 45-59 years with active or convalescent COVID-19. Sample: peripheral blood. The CDR3 reads CASSGTGAFREQYF. Written as DNA, the CDR3 is TGTGCCAGCAGTGGAACAGGAGCGTTTCGTGAGCAGTACTTC.